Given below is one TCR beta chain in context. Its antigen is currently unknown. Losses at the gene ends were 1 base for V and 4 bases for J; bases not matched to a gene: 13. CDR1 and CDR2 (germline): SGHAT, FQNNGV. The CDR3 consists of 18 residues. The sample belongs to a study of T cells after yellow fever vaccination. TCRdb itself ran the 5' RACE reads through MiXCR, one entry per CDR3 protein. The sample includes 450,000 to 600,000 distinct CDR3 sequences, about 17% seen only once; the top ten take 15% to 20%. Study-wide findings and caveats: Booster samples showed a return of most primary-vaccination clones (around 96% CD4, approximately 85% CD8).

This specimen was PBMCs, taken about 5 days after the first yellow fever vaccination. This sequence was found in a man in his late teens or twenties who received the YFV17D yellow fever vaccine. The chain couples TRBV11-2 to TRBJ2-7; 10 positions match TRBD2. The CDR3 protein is CASSLVRLAGDLIYEQYF. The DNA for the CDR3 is TGTGCCAGCAGCTTAGTTCGGCTAGCGGGGGACTTAATATACGAGCAGTACTTC.